This T cell receptor beta chain appears in the sequencing data of a study of shared clonotypes between healthy human individuals. The CDR3 sequence is 14 residues long. The junction had 2 bases not matched to a gene; V was cut back by 3 bases and J by 3 bases. Germline assignment: CDR1 MNHNY and CDR2 SVGAGI (reference sequence). Unsorted PBMC samples were amplified in replicate PCRs containing roughly 300 ng DNA, some 30,000 T cell genomes. The unsorted PBMC sample used ten immunoSEQ deep assay plates. Assay used: immunoSEQ multiplex PCR; TCRdb lists only in-frame clones, some missing. The data contain about half a million clones, 81% of them seen just once; the ten biggest clones take up about an eighth.

J is TRBJ2-4 and V is TRBV6-6; 7 nucleotides align to TRBD1. This receptor was taken from a woman between 40 and 50 years old in good health. Some clones in this sample may be carry-over from other donors' samples. Sequenced sample: PBMCs. The CDR3 sequence is CASSYSGGKNIQYF. DNA for the CDR3: TGTGCCAGCAGTTATTCAGGGGGCAAAAACATTCAGTACTTC.